This record looks at one T cell receptor beta chain sequence and its context. The antigen is unknown. This may stem from a read error, because a much larger clone lies one nucleotide away. Per germline, CDR1 SNHLY and CDR2 FYNNEI. The CDR3 sequence is 15 residues long. This entry is derived from a study of metastatic and nonmetastatic thyroid tumors. In the study overall: The authors compared repertoires across blood and tumor or nodule tissue from malignant and benign thyroid patients.

As processed by the authors: Across clinicopathological groups, CDR3 differences served as the basis for building a distant-metastasis classifier for papillary thyroid cancer. TCRdb ran MiXCR on the PCR reads. For this entry, the V and J calls and clone size follow TCRdb and not the study's own pipeline. Here the sample spans about 13,000 clones, under 30% being singletons. Each patient went into thyroid surgery without having received any treatment. Overall study findings and caveats: The study reportedly found significantly higher TCR beta diversity in malignant thyroid tumors than benign nodules, in blood and tumor.

Material for sequencing was blood. The receptor was derived from a female donor with papillary thyroid cancer or a benign thyroid nodule (not recorded which). Some clones in this sample may be carry-over from other donors' samples. The chain carries TRBV2 and TRBJ2-7, with 7 bases fitting TRBD2. CDR3 protein: CASISPGRGVYEQYF. CDR3 coding DNA: TGCGCCAGCATCTCACCGGGACGGGGGGTCTACGAGCAGTACTTC.